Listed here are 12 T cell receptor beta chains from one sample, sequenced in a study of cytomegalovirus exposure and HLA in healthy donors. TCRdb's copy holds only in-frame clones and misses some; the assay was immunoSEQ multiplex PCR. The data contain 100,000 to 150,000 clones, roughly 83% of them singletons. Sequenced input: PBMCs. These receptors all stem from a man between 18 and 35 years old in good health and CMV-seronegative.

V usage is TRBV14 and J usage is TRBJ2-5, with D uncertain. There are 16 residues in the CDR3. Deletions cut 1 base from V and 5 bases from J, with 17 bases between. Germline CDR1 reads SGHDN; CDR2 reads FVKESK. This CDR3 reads CASSQGKFAGRETQYF. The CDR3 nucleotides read TGTGCCAGCAGCCAAGGAAAGTTTGCCGGTCGGGAGACCCAGTACTTC.

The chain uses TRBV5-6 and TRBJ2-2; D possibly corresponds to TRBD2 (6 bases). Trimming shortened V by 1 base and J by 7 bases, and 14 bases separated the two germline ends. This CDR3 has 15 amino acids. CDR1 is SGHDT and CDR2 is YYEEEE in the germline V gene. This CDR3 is CASSLSFRGGGELFF. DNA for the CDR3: TGTGCCAGCAGCTTGAGTTTTAGGGGAGGCGGGGAGCTGTTTTTT.

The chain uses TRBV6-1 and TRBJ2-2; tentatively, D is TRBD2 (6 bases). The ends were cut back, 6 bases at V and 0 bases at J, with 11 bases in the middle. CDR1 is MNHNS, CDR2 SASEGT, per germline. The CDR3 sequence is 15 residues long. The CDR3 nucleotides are TGTGCCAGCAGGACCGGGACTGCGAACACCGGGGAGCTGTTTTTT. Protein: CASRTGTANTGELFF.

The CDR3 loop reads CASSFAGGETQYF. DNA for the CDR3: TGTGCCAGCAGCTTTGCGGGGGGGGAGACCCAGTACTTC. This chain joins TRBV7-9 and TRBJ2-5; 9 bases align to TRBD2. Germline CDR1 is SEHNR and CDR2 is FQNEAQ (reference sequence). The CDR3 is 13 amino acids. The ends lost 3 bases at V and 5 bases at J; junction bases unmatched: 1.

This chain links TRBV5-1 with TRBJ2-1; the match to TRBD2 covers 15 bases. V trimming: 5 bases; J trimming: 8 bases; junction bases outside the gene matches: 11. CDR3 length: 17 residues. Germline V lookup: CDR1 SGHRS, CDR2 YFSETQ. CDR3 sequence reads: CASSRRTSGGGGDEQFF. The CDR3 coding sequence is TGCGCCAGCAGTAGAAGGACTAGCGGGGGGGGCGGCGATGAGCAGTTCTTC.

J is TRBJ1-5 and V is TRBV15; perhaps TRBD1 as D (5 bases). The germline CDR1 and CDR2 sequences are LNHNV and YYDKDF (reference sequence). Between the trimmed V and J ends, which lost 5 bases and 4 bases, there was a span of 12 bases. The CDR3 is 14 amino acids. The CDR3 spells CATSRQPGNQPQHF. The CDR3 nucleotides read TGTGCCACCAGCCGACAGCCCGGAAATCAGCCCCAGCATTTT.

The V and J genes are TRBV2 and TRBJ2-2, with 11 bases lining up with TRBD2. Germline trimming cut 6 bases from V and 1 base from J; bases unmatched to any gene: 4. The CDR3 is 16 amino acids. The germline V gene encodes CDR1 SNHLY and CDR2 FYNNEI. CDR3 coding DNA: TGTGCCAGCAGAGCTCTAGCGGGAGGGAACACCGGGGAGCTGTTTTTT. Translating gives CASRALAGGNTGELFF.

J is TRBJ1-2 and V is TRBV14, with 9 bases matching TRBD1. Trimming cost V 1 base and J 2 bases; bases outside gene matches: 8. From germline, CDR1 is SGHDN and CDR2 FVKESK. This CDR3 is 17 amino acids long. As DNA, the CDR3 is TGTGCCAGCAGCCAAGCCCTGGACAGGGGATCAAACTATGGCTACACCTTC. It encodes CASSQALDRGSNYGYTF.

The DNA of the CDR3 is TGCGCCAGCACGAGATACACCGGGGAGCTGTTTTTT. It codes for CASTRYTGELFF. The J gene is TRBJ2-2, the V gene TRBV10-2; D remains unclear. V lost 7 bases and J lost 3, with 6 bases in between. This CDR3 has 12 amino acids. CDR1 and CDR2 (germline): WSHSY, SAAADI.

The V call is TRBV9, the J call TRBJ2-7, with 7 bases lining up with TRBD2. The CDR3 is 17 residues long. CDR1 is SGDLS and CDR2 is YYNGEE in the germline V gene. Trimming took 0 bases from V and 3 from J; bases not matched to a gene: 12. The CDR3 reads CASSVAPSGRQNYEQYF. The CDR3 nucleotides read TGTGCCAGCAGCGTAGCACCTAGCGGTCGGCAGAACTACGAGCAGTACTTC.

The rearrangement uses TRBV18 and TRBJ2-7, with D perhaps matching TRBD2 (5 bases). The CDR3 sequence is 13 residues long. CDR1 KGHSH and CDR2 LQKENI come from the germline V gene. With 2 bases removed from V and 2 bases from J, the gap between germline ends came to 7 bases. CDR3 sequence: CASSPTGTYEQYF. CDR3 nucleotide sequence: TGTGCCAGCTCACCAACCGGGACCTACGAGCAGTACTTC.

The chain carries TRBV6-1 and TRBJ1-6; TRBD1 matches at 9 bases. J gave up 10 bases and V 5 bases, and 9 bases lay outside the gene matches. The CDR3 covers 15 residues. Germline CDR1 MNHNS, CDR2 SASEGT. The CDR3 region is CASSFRTGESSPLHF. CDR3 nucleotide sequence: TGTGCCAGCAGTTTTAGGACAGGGGAGTCCTCACCCCTCCACTTT.